This T cell receptor beta chain derives from a study of cytomegalovirus exposure and HLA in healthy donors. General study results and limits: It was confirmed in vitro that a few of the CMV-associated chains were specific for CMV antigens. A later analysis linked a missense DCLRE1C variant to TCR beta V- and J-gene trimming. Exclusion applied to some V segments, including TRBV6-2 and TRBV6-3, as they were indistinguishable. Rare TCR sequences predominated, though certain public TCRs were found in many donors.

A multiplex PCR was run with 60 Vbeta primers and 13 Jbeta primers. TCRdb keeps only in-frame clones here, not all; method: immunoSEQ multiplex PCR. The sample table includes 35,000 to 45,000 clones. This CDR3 contains 13 residues. The V gene lost 3 bases and the J gene lost 0 bases, with 4 bases spanning the gap. Germline CDR1 reads MRHNA; CDR2 reads SNTAGT. Concerning this clone itself: Its cognate antigen is unknown.

The sample consisted of PBMCs. The chain joins TRBV6-4 to TRBJ2-3; D unresolved. The TCR sequence derives from a man aged 25-45 years in good health and CMV-seronegative. The CDR3 loop is CASSEYSTDTQYF. The CDR3 DNA reads TGTGCCAGCAGTGAATATAGCACAGATACGCAGTATTTT.